The 14 T cell receptor beta chains presented below share a single source sample, sequenced in a study of blood T cells in healthy people across ages. A J-beta primer mix and a sample-barcoded 5' primer were used in a second PCR of about 7 to 11 cycles. MiXCR was run by TCRdb on the 5' RACE reads, yielding one entry per CDR3 protein. In the table there are roughly 1.9 million distinct CDR3 sequences, about 39% of which are singletons. Sequenced sample: blood. The receptors come from a human donor in good health.

The V and J genes are TRBV7-2 and TRBJ2-7, with D tentatively TRBD1 (5 bases). With 4 bases removed from V and 0 bases from J, the gap between germline ends came to 10 bases. The CDR3 runs 14 residues. Germline values: CDR1 SGHTA, CDR2 FQGNSA. In DNA form, the CDR3 reads TGTGCCAGCAGCTCGGACACTTACTCCTACGAGCAGTACTTC. Its translation: CASSSDTYSYEQYF.

This clonotype appeared a few times. V and J are TRBV27 and TRBJ2-6, with a weak D call TRBD1 (5 bases). CDR1 and CDR2 from the germline V gene are MNHEY and SMNVEV (reference sequence). Trimming removed 6 bases at V and 0 bases at J, with 18 bases between. The CDR3 covers 18 residues. CDR3 nucleotides: TGTGCCAGCAGCTACAGATGGACATCAAGCTCTGGGGCCAACGTCCTGACTTTC. The encoded protein is CASSYRWTSSSGANVLTF.

This clonotype was counted many times. J is TRBJ2-7 and V is TRBV29-1; perhaps TRBD1 as D (6 bases). The germline CDR1 and CDR2 sequences are SQVTM and ANQGSEA. V lost 7 bases and J 7 bases, leaving 17 bases between the germline ends. The CDR3 totals 12 residues. The CDR3 loop reads CSAGRDNGEQYF. For the CDR3, the DNA is TGCAGCGCAGGTCGGGACAACGGGGAGCAGTACTTC.

The chain combines TRBV19 with TRBJ1-2; the D is unclear. The CDR3 has 14 amino acids. Per the germline V gene, CDR1 is LNHDA and CDR2 is SQIVND (reference sequence). The V end was cut by 5 bases, the J end by 1 base, with 11 bases between. The chain's CDR3 is CASSLLDLNYGYTF. The DNA of the CDR3 is TGTGCCAGTAGTCTCCTAGATCTTAACTATGGCTACACCTTC.

This clonotype was detected a few times. The rearrangement links TRBV6-2 or TRBV6-3 to TRBJ2-3; 11 bases are shared with TRBD2. From germline, CDR1 is MNHEY and CDR2 SVGEGT. This CDR3 spans 18 amino acids. V was pared by 4 bases and J by 7 bases, with 16 bases of the junction left unmatched. The CDR3 bases are TGTGCCAGCAGTTTCATGACTAGCGGGGCCTCGGCGCTCAATACGCAGTATTTT. Its protein product is CASSFMTSGASALNTQYF.

This chain joins TRBV12-3 or TRBV12-4 and TRBJ2-3, with 9 bases fitting TRBD1. V dropped 5 bases and J dropped 11; count of bases not matched to a gene: 17. CDR3 size: 16 residues. CDR3 bases: TGTGCCAGCAGTCAACCGGGACAGGGAAGGGCAGATGTGCAGTATTTT. It translates to CASSQPGQGRADVQYF.

This clonotype turned up a few times. The chain links TRBV7-2 to TRBJ1-5, with D possibly matching TRBD1 (5 bases). Germline-derived CDR1 and CDR2 are SGHTA and FQGNSA. V gave up 5 bases and J gave up 2 bases, with 10 bases separating them. The CDR3 runs to 14 residues. The CDR3 DNA follows: TGTGCCAGCAGCCCAGACAGCCGCAATCAGCCCCAGCATTTT. Its protein is CASSPDSRNQPQHF. Based on the CDR3 plus reference TRBV7-2 and TRBJ1-5, the full variable domain is GAGVSQSPSNKVTEKGKDVELRCDPISGHTALYWYRQSLGQGLEFLIYFQGNSAPDKSGLPSDRFSAERTGGSVSTLTIQRTQQEDSAVYLCASSPDSRNQPQHFGDGTRLSIL.

This clonotype was observed many times. The J gene is TRBJ2-1, the V gene TRBV6-2 or TRBV6-3; D is ambiguous. Trimming shortened V by 4 bases and J by 5 bases, and 9 bases separated the two germline ends. The CDR3 sequence is 13 residues long. In germline, CDR1 is MNHEY, CDR2 SVGEGT. In DNA, the CDR3 is TGTGCCAGCAGTTTACGACGGGACAATGAGCAGTTCTTC. Its translation is CASSLRRDNEQFF.

The chain employs TRBV7-2 and TRBJ2-1; D call uncertain. In germline, CDR1 is SGHTA, CDR2 FQGNSA. This CDR3 region has 13 residues. Trimming stripped 4 bases from V and 8 bases from J, with 12 bases between. The CDR3 DNA is TGTGCCAGCAGCTCAGACCCTGAGGATGAGCAGTTCTTC. It translates to CASSSDPEDEQFF.

This clonotype has a handful of counts. The chain carries TRBV20-1 and TRBJ1-2; 8 bases are shared with TRBD1. Germline lookup yields CDR1 DFQATT and CDR2 SNEGSKA (reference sequence). The junction had 7 bases not matched to a gene; V was cut back by 6 bases and J by 4 bases. This CDR3 region has 13 residues. The CDR3 region has the DNA TGCAGTGCGCCCGGGACAGGAGTCTATGGCTACACCTTC. Amino acid sequence: CSAPGTGVYGYTF.

The rearrangement joins TRBV11-2 to TRBJ2-5; 9 bases agree with TRBD2. The CDR3 contains 15 residues. Germline CDR1 reads SGHAT; CDR2 reads FQNNGV. V shed 4 bases and J 3 bases; nucleotides not matched to a gene: 6. CDR3 sequence: CASSSTGGGEETQYF. For the CDR3, the DNA is TGTGCCAGCAGCTCCACTGGCGGGGGGGAAGAGACCCAGTACTTC.

The chain is built from TRBV6-4 and TRBJ2-5; TRBD2 aligns across 7 bases. J gave up 2 bases and V 5 bases, and 8 bases lay outside the gene matches. Looked up from germline, CDR1 is MRHNA and CDR2 is SNTAGT. The CDR3 sequence is 15 residues long. CDR3 loop: CASSPQRGLQETQYF. Here the CDR3 DNA reads TGTGCCAGCAGTCCCCAGCGGGGTTTACAAGAGACCCAGTACTTC.

This clonotype was picked up a small number of times. This chain joins TRBV20-1 and TRBJ1-2; no clear D. V lost 0 bases and J 4 bases, leaving 18 bases between the germline ends. The germline gives CDR1 DFQATT, CDR2 SNEGSKA (reference sequence). The CDR3 sequence is 16 residues long. The CDR3 coding sequence is TGCAGTGCTAGAGATCTCCGGCGGGTGGACGGCTATGGCTACACCTTC. Its translation: CSARDLRRVDGYGYTF.

The table lists this clonotype with a few counts. The J gene is TRBJ1-1, the V gene TRBV12-3 or TRBV12-4; D gene ambiguous. The CDR3 has 12 residues. Trimming took 2 bases from V and 6 from J, leaving 7 bases between them. For the CDR3, the DNA is TGTGCCAGCAGTTTATTTGGTTCTGAAGCTTTCTTT. Translation: CASSLFGSEAFF.